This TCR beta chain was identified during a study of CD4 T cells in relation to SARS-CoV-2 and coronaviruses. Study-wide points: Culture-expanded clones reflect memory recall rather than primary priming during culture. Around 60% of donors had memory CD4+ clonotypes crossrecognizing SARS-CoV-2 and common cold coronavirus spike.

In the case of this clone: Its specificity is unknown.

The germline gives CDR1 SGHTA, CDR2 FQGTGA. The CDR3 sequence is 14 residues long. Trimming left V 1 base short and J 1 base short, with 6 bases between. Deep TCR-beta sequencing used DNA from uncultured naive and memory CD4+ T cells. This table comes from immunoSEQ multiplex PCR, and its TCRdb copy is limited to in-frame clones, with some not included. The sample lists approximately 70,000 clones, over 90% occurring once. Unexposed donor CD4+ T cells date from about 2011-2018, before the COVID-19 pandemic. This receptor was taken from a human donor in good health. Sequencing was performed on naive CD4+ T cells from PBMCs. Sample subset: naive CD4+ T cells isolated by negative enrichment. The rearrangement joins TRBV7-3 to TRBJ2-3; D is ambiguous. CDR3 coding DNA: TGTGCCAGCAGCTTAATCGCTGGCACAGATACGCAGTATTTT. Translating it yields CASSLIAGTDTQYF.